This T cell receptor beta chain was identified during a study of shared clonotypes between healthy human individuals (dated by TCRdb to 2018 to 2020). Background on the whole study: A couple of women and a few men aged 18 to 49 years were included in the cohort. For each donor, CD4 naive and CD4 memory were each run on three plates, CD8 naive on two plates, and CD8 memory on one plate. To increase sequencing depth and limit assay-specific biases, TCR repertoire library preparation and sequencing were carried out by different laboratories using diverse techniques. The study deeply sequenced blood TCR repertoires of about 5 healthy adults to estimate repertoire size and the extent of clonotype sharing between individuals. Leukapheresis yielded between about 0.9 and 10 billion PBMCs per donor.

Healthy HIV-negative adults with no recently reported acute infections or vaccinations were included as donors. Every donor was a Caucasian adult living in Nashville, Tennessee, USA. CD4+ T cells were enriched by magnetic negative selection, after which naive cells were positively selected on CD45RA and the negative fraction was taken as the memory subset. Blood was collected by leukapheresis, and PBMCs were isolated by Ficoll-Histopaque density gradient centrifugation and then cryopreserved in liquid nitrogen vapor phase. Analytical flow cytometry was used to check the purity and quantity of every magnetically sorted T cell population. Each sorted fraction had its genomic DNA isolated and then quantified by UV absorbance on a Nanodrop 2000c. What the study reported, not specific to this receptor: Sharing across a few donors was observed for approximately 5% of naive CD4, 3% to 3.5% of naive CD8, about 2.3% of memory CD4, and about 0.4% of memory CD8 clonotypes. Rarefaction of sorted-subset datasets indicated incomplete sequencing despite the large sequencing depth. Only blood was sampled, and tissue TCR repertoires likely differ from those in blood. Estimated clonotype richness was generally larger for naive than for memory subsets. Because the study included only a small number of donors, the genetic and exposure-history diversity represented was limited. Higher generation probabilities were observed for clonotypes shared by all four sorted-subset donors than for non-shared clonotypes. Pairwise subsampling indicated that sequencing depth was expected to affect the degree of clonotype sharing among donors.

TCR CDR3 regions were amplified from genomic DNA by multiplex PCR using the deep immunoSEQ assay. Extracted genomic DNA from each cell subset was distributed evenly across all wells of several immunoSEQ 96-well plates, and each plate was treated as a replicate. For sorted subsets, roughly 0.2 ug genomic DNA, equal to 30,000 to 35,000 T cell genomes, was loaded into each replicate PCR. Purified libraries were measured with a Qubit 3.0 fluorometer, size-checked on a Bioanalyzer 2100, and measured again with the KAPA Library Quantification kit. Each immunoSEQ 96-well plate was sequenced on its own single-read 150-cycle Illumina NextSeq 550 flow cell. Per the authors' processing: Because the immunoSEQ output included only junctional sequences and no quality scores, the filtering could not be the same as the filtering used for full-length reads. To assign V/J genes and CDR3, sequences were annotated against IMGT germline references using PyIR, a Python wrapper for IgBLAST v1.9. Reads were removed for weak V/J assignments (E-value above 1e-6), missing CDR3, stop codons, out-of-frame junctions, or ambiguous translated residues. A V3J clonotype was defined by an identical inferred V gene, J gene, and CDR3 amino acid sequence. The percentage overlap between two repertoires was calculated by dividing the number of shared unique clonotypes by the size of the smaller repertoire. RTK rarefaction, the Chao1 estimator, and Recon v2.1 estimates of unobserved clonotypes were used to assess repertoire richness. OLGA was used to compute generation probabilities for all TCRbeta clonotypes that the gDNA method yielded from several donors. What TCRdb holds here is the immuneACCESS table cut down to in-frame rearrangements. Part of the clones is not present; checked against another copy, under half of the missing clones reflect an unresolved V gene, and the others are unexplained. D and trimming come from the DNA, and the V and J calls and clone size come from that table. Counted in this sample were a few million clones; 85% to 95% of them appeared once. The ten largest account for about 0.41% of the sample.

Comment on this clone: This receptor's antigen is unknown. The record has no base qualities; no much larger clone is one base away.

The CDR3, from cysteine to phenylalanine, totals 15 residues. The kept DNA is CDR3 alone, 45 bases in frame from the first base. V drops 1 base and J drops 1 base, leaving 8 bases in between. Taken from the germline V gene (reference sequence), the CDR1 and CDR2 loops are LNHDA and SQIVND. Recombination linked TRBV19 to TRBJ1-5; 5 matching bases give a weak D call of TRBD1. The origin of this receptor is a young man in good health. Some clones in this sample may be carry-over from other donors' samples. The material sequenced was naive CD4+ T cells from PBMCs. What this sample's cell subset or site label stands for: CD45RA+ positively selected. The nucleotide sequence reads as follows: TGTGCCAGTAGTATAGGGGGCCTCAGCAATCAGCCCCAGCATTTT. Translation gives CASSIGGLSNQPQHF.